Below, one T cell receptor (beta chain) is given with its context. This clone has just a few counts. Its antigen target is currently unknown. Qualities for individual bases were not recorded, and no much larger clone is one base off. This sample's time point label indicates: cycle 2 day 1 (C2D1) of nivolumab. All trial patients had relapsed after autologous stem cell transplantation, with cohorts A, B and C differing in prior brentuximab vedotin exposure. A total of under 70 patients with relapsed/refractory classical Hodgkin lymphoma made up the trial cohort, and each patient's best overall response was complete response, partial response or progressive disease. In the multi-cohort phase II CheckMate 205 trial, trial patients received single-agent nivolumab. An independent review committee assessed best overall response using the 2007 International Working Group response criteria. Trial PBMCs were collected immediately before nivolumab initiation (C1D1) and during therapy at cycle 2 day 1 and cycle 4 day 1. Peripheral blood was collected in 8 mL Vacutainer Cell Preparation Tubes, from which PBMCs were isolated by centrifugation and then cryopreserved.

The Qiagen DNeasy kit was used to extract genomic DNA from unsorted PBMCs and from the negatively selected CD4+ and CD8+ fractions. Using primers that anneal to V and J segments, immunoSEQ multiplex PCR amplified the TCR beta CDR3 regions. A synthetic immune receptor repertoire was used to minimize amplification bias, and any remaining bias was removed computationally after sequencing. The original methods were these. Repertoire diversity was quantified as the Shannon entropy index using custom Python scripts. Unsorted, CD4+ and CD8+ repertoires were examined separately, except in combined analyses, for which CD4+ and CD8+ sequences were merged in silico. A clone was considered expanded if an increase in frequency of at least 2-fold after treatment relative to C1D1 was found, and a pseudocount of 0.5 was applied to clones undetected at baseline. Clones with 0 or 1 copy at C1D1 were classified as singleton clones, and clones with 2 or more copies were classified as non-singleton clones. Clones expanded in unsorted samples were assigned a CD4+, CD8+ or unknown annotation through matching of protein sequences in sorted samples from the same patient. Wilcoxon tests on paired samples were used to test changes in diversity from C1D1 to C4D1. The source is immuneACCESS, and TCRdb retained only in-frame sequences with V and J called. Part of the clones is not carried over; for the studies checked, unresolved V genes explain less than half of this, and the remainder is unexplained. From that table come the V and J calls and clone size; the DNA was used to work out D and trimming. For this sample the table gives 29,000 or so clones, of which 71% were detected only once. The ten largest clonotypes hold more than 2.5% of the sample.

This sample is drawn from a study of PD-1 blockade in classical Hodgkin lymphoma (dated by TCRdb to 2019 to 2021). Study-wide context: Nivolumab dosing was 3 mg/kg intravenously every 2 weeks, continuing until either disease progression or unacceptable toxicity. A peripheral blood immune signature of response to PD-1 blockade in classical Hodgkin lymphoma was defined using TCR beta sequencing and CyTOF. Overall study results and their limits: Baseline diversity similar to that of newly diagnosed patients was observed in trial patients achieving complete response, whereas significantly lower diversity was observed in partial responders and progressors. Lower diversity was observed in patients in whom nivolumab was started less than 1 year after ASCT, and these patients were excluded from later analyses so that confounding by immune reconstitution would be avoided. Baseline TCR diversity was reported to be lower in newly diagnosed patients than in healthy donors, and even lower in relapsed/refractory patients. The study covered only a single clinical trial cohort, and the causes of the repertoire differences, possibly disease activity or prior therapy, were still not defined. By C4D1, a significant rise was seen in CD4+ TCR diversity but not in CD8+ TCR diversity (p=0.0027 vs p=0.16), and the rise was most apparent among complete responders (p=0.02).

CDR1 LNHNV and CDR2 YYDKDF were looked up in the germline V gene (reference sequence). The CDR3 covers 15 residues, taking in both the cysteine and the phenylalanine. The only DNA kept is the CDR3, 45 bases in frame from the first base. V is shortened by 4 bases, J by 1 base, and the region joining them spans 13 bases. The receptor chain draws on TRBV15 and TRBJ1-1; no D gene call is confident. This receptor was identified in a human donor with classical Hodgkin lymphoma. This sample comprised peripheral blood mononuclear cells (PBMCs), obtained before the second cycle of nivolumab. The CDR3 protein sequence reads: CATSTKTLGNTEAFF. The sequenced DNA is TGTGCCACCAGCACAAAAACCCTTGGGAACACTGAAGCTTTCTTT.